Listed here are 6 T cell receptor beta chains from one sample, sequenced in a study of neurological immune-mediated disorders. TCRdb re-called the 5' RACE reads through MiXCR, storing one row per CDR3 protein. The table records fewer than 40,000 distinct CDR3 sequences, around 5.9% of them present only once. The specimen was CD4+ T cells from blood. These receptors were obtained from a woman aged 50 to 60 in good health.

Many counts were recorded for this clonotype. The chain employs TRBV2 and TRBJ1-5; D gene ambiguous. V shed 5 bases and J shed 6 bases, with 20 bases lying between them. The CDR3 has 16 residues. The V gene's germline CDR1 is SNHLY and CDR2 FYNNEI. The DNA for the CDR3 is TGTGCCAGCAGTCCAACAACTAGGGTCGCGCGTCAGCCCCAGCATTTT. Its protein product is CASSPTTRVARQPQHF.

This clonotype appeared many times. The chain couples TRBV20-1 to TRBJ2-1; TRBD2 agrees at 11 bases. Germline CDR1 is DFQATT and CDR2 is SNEGSKA (reference sequence). With 5 bases clipped from V and 2 bases from J, the junction kept 5 bases outside the gene matches. This CDR3 contains 15 residues. CDR3 bases: TGCAGTGCTCAAACTAGCGGGAGTACCTACAATGAGCAGTTCTTC. Its protein product is CSAQTSGSTYNEQFF.

This clonotype was seen many times. This chain links TRBV7-6 with TRBJ1-2; TRBD1 aligns across 7 bases. The ends lost 5 bases at V and 8 bases at J; junction bases unmatched: 11. In germline, CDR1 is SGHVS, CDR2 FNYEAQ. The CDR3 is 14 residues long. Here the CDR3 DNA reads TGTGCCAGCAGCGAGAGCAGGGGGTCGGGGGGCTACACCTTC. This gives the protein CASSESRGSGGYTF.

This clonotype was counted at least ten times. V and J are TRBV7-9 and TRBJ2-3, with D perhaps TRBD1 or TRBD2 (6 bases each). Germline loops: CDR1 SEHNR, CDR2 FQNEAQ (reference sequence). CDR3 size: 15 residues. Trimming stripped 5 bases from V and 0 bases from J, with 12 bases between. This chain's CDR3 is CASSARGDSTDTQYF. The CDR3 nucleotides read TGTGCCAGCAGCGCAAGGGGGGACAGCACAGATACGCAGTATTTT.

There are many counts of this clonotype. This chain uses TRBV5-1 with TRBJ2-1; tentatively, D is TRBD1 (5 bases). The CDR3 has 18 amino acids. The ends were cut back, 0 bases at V and 6 bases at J, with 22 bases in the middle. Germline V gives CDR1 SGHRS, CDR2 YFSETQ. The CDR3 DNA sequence: TGCGCCAGCAGCTTGGGGTTCTACGGTCAGGGCCAGGGCAATGAGCAGTTCTTC. Translation gives CASSLGFYGQGQGNEQFF. The whole variable domain, remainder taken from reference TRBV5-1 and TRBJ2-1, is KAGVTQTPRYLIKTRGQQVTLSCSPISGHRSVSWYQQTPGQGLQFLFEYFSETQRNKGNFPGRFSGRQFSNSRSEMNVSTLELGDSALYLCASSLGFYGQGQGNEQFFGPGTRLTVL.

This clonotype was observed at least ten times. The chain couples TRBV5-5 to TRBJ1-5, with D possibly matching TRBD1 (5 bases). This CDR3 spans 17 amino acids. The V end was cut by 0 bases, the J end by 3 bases, with 16 bases between. Germline V gives CDR1 SGHKS, CDR2 YYEKEE (reference sequence). DNA of the CDR3: TGTGCCAGCAGCTTGGGGCCGCTCCAGGGAACCAATCAGCCCCAGCATTTT. It is translated as CASSLGPLQGTNQPQHF. The variable domain in full, with the rest retrieved from reference TRBV5-5 and TRBJ1-5, is DAGVTQSPTHLIKTRGQQVTLRCSPISGHKSVSWYQQVLGQGPQFIFQYYEKEERGRGNFPDRFSARQFPNYSSELNVNALLLGDSALYLCASSLGPLQGTNQPQHFGDGTRLSIL.